This T cell receptor (beta chain) was retrieved from a study of shared clonotypes between healthy human individuals. Study-wide context: Each donor had three CD4 naive, three CD4 memory, two CD8 naive and one CD8 memory plate.

Replicate sorted-subset PCRs were loaded with around 200 ng DNA, approximately 31,000 T cell genomes. Here immunoSEQ multiplex PCR was the method, and the copy in TCRdb shows in-frame clones only, minus some. The table lists roughly 2,000,000 clones, about 94% of them singletons. Cells designated naive CD8 were CD45RO-negative and were positively selected for CCR7, with terminally differentiated effector memory CD45RA+ cells excluded. The donors, all of them Caucasian adults, lived in Nashville, Tennessee. Trimming removed 6 bases at V and 7 bases at J, with 12 bases between. CDR1 is MNHNS and CDR2 is SASEGT in the germline V gene. The CDR3 covers 12 residues.

Sequenced input: naive CD8+ T cells sorted from blood. The chain is built from TRBV6-1 and TRBJ1-1; possibly TRBD1 for D (5 bases). The clonotype originates from a young man in good health. In DNA, the CDR3 is TGTGCCAGCAGCGGGGGACGGGATGAAGCTTTCTTT. It yields the protein CASSGGRDEAFF.